Listed below are T cell receptor beta chains from one sample, sequenced in a study of regulatory T cells in long-lasting Graves disease. Each CDR3 protein is one row after TCRdb ran MiXCR on the multiplex PCR reads. The sample carries 560,000 or so distinct CDR3 sequences, more than 15% recorded once. These same data were also listed under a study on T cells in Graves' hyperthyroidism and ophthalmopathy.

This specimen was peripheral blood mononuclear cells (PBMCs), taken at new diagnosis, from a patient treated with antithyroid drugs. These receptors originate from a man aged 18 to 29 with Graves disease. Both conserved end residues are part of each CDR3. A D gene is named only where the DNA matches it firmly. A clone size is listed for some rows: how often the clone was seen (once, few, many), or a class if it is expanded.

>TRBV5-1|-|TRBJ2-6|-
CASSLEAETVLTF
TGCGCCAGCAGCTTGGAGGCAGAGACCGTCCTGACTTTC
>TRBV20-1|many|TRBJ2-7|TRBD2
CSARSVAGGDVLEQYF
TGCAGTGCTAGATCGGTAGCGGGAGGCGATGTTCTCGAGCAGTACTTC
>TRBV5-1|-|TRBJ1-2|TRBD1
CASSEQGEEGYTF
TGCGCCAGCAGCGAACAGGGGGAGGAAGGCTACACCTTC
>TRBV27|-|TRBJ2-5|-
CASPICQYF
TGTGCCAGCCCGATATGCCAGTACTTC
>TRBV5-1|-|TRBJ2-3|-
CASSPRLLTDTQYF
TGCGCCAGCAGCCCCCGCCTCCTAACAGATACGCAGTATTTT
>TRBV12-3/TRBV12-4|few|TRBJ1-2|-
CASSLEWNRAYGYTF
TGTGCCAGCAGTTTAGAATGGAACAGGGCCTATGGCTACACCTTC
>TRBV9|-|TRBJ2-5|TRBD2
CASSVSSGRQETQYF
TGTGCCAGCAGCGTATCCAGCGGGAGGCAAGAGACCCAGTACTTC
>TRBV7-2|-|TRBJ1-1|TRBD1
CASSRKGQGTTEAFF
TGTGCCAGCAGCCGAAAAGGACAGGGTACGACTGAAGCTTTCTTT
>TRBV6-1|many|TRBJ2-2|-
CASSPPWGVKAGELFF
TGTGCCAGCAGTCCTCCCTGGGGTGTCAAGGCCGGGGAGCTGTTTTTT
>TRBV4-1|few|TRBJ2-7|-
CASSQRTTHYEQYF
TGCGCCAGCAGCCAAAGGACTACTCACTACGAGCAGTACTTC
>TRBV5-6|-|TRBJ1-6|-
CASSRSGNSPLHF
TGTGCCAGCAGCCGATCGGGGAATTCACCCCTCCACTTT
>TRBV2|many|TRBJ2-7|-
CASRPRDRSYEQYF
TGTGCCAGCAGGCCGAGGGATCGCTCCTACGAGCAGTACTTC
>TRBV30|few|TRBJ2-7|-
CAWRIRGYEQYF
TGTGCCTGGAGAATTAGGGGGTACGAGCAGTACTTC
>TRBV28|many|TRBJ1-2|TRBD1
CASSLFRDRVHGYTF
TGTGCCAGCAGTTTATTCCGGGACAGGGTTCATGGCTACACCTTC
>TRBV7-9|many|TRBJ2-7|TRBD2
CASSGPALAGWSSYEQYF
TGTGCCAGCAGCGGGCCTGCACTAGCGGGTTGGAGCTCCTACGAGCAGTACTTC
>TRBV19|-|TRBJ2-7|-
CASSISGRGTYEQYF
TGTGCCAGTAGTATCTCGGGCAGGGGAACCTACGAGCAGTACTTC
>TRBV20-1|-|TRBJ2-1|-
CSATELWGEQFF
TGCAGTGCTACGGAACTATGGGGTGAGCAGTTCTTC
>TRBV20-1|few|TRBJ1-1|TRBD1
CSASSQGAPTEAFF
TGCAGTGCTAGTAGCCAGGGGGCGCCCACTGAAGCTTTCTTT
>TRBV5-1|-|TRBJ2-5|-
CASSLDMVWAGIQETQYF
TGCGCCAGCAGCTTGGATATGGTCTGGGCGGGGATCCAAGAGACCCAGTACTTC
>TRBV2|many|TRBJ2-6|-
CASSETGVLSGANVLTF
TGTGCCAGCAGTGAAACAGGCGTACTCTCTGGGGCCAACGTCCTGACTTTC
>TRBV28|many|TRBJ1-1|-
CASSLQPPDTEAFF
TGTGCCAGCAGTTTACAGCCTCCTGACACTGAAGCTTTCTTT
>TRBV7-2|few|TRBJ2-2|-
CASSPTGSFGELFF
TGTGCCAGCAGCCCCACCGGGAGCTTCGGGGAGCTGTTTTTT
>TRBV30|many|TRBJ2-1|-
CAWSVGGNNEQFF
TGTGCCTGGAGTGTGGGGGGTAACAATGAGCAGTTCTTC
>TRBV27|few|TRBJ2-2|TRBD2
CASSFRGRAPGELFF
TGTGCCAGCAGTTTTCGCGGGAGGGCCCCCGGGGAGCTGTTTTTT
>TRBV6-9|-|TRBJ1-1|-
CASSYLPGRLNTEAFF
TGTGCCAGCAGTTACCTCCCCGGGAGATTGAACACTGAAGCTTTCTTT
>TRBV3-1|-|TRBJ2-2|-
CASSQVLPGELFF
TGTGCCAGCAGCCAAGTCCTCCCCGGGGAGCTGTTTTTT
>TRBV15|once|TRBJ1-2|-
CASNTEGVGGYTF
TGTGCCAGCAATACGGAGGGGGTGGGGGGCTACACCTTC
>TRBV3-1|-|TRBJ2-7|-
CASRAGQTYEQYF
TGTGCCAGCAGGGCCGGACAGACCTACGAGCAGTACTTC
>TRBV7-3|many|TRBJ2-5|-
CASSSQSGYQETQYF
TGTGCCAGCAGCTCCCAGAGTGGCTACCAAGAGACCCAGTACTTC
>TRBV3-1|many|TRBJ1-2|TRBD1
CASSHWDRAYGYTF
TGTGCCAGCAGCCACTGGGACAGGGCATATGGCTACACCTTC
>TRBV7-9|few|TRBJ1-2|-
CASSLVQSYGYTF
TGTGCCAGCAGCTTAGTACAGTCCTATGGCTACACCTTC
>TRBV12-3/TRBV12-4|many|TRBJ2-4|TRBD2
CASSPQTSGILTKNIQYF
TGTGCCAGCAGCCCCCAGACTAGCGGGATTTTGACCAAAAACATTCAGTACTTC
>TRBV28|-|TRBJ2-5|TRBD2
CASNPTSGREETQYF
TGTGCCAGCAACCCCACTAGCGGGAGGGAGGAGACCCAGTACTTC
>TRBV11-2|many|TRBJ2-1|TRBD2
CASRSLSGRAGMEQFF
TGTGCCAGCAGGTCGCTAAGCGGGAGGGCCGGTATGGAGCAGTTCTTC